This passage covers 9 T cell receptor beta chains from one sample sequenced in a study of human T cells and chemical hapten exposure (dated by TCRdb to the early 2020s). Library preparation attached unique molecular identifiers to individual cDNA molecules for quantitative, reproducible TCR counting. TCRdb reworked the public reads: Q25 trimming with fastp, MiXCR clone assembly, productive beta chains retained. Records with the same CDR3 protein are collapsed into one entry carrying the most frequent genes and DNA. For this sample there are about 120,000 distinct CDR3 sequences; around 9% appear just once. Together, the top ten hold about 1.4% of the sample. Unfractionated whole blood was collected in Tempus Blood RNA tubes, and total RNA was extracted from that blood. Material for sequencing was whole blood. Source of these receptors: a human donor in good health. Some clones in this sample may be carry-over from other donors' samples. Donor details come from another sample of the same person, matched by shared clones.

This sequence joins TRBV29-1 and TRBJ2-1, with D possibly matching TRBD2 (5 bases). Trimming took 5 bases from V and 3 from J, leaving 14 bases between them. The CDR3 has 14 residues. The germline V gene has CDR1 SQVTM and CDR2 ANQGSEA. The DNA for the CDR3 is TGCAGCGTTAGTAGTGGGAGCCGCTACAATGAGCAGTTCTTC. Protein: CSVSSGSRYNEQFF.

This clonotype appeared a few times. V gene TRBV30 combines with J gene TRBJ2-7, with D perhaps matching TRBD2 (6 bases). The CDR3 sequence is 13 residues long. In germline, CDR1 is GTSNPN, CDR2 SVGIG (reference sequence). V shed 5 bases and J shed 1 base, with 12 bases lying between them. The CDR3 DNA reads as TGTGCCTGGGACCCGGGACTGTCCTACGAGCAGTACTTC. Its protein product is CAWDPGLSYEQYF. The full variable domain, with the rest looked up from reference TRBV30 and TRBJ2-7, is SQTIHQWPATLVQPVGSPLSLECTVEGTSNPNLYWYRQAAGRGLQLLFYSVGIGQISSEVPQNLSASRPQDRQFILSSKKLLLSDSGFYLCAWDPGLSYEQYFGPGTRLTVT.

This rearrangement joins TRBV2 to TRBJ2-7; no firm D call. The CDR3 consists of 13 residues. The germline V gene has CDR1 SNHLY and CDR2 FYNNEI. V was trimmed by 9 bases and J by 2 bases, leaving 14 bases between them. As DNA, the CDR3 is TGTGCCAGTAAGGAGACGTTTACCTACGAGCAGTACTTC. It specifies CASKETFTYEQYF.

This clonotype has a handful of counts. The chain combines TRBV7-8 with TRBJ2-3, with D uncertain. The ends were cut back, 7 bases at V and 3 bases at J, with 5 bases in the middle. Germline V gene sequence: CDR1 SGHVS, CDR2 FQNEAQ. The CDR3 is 11 residues long. Here the CDR3 reads CASTQTDTQYF. Written as DNA, the CDR3 is TGTGCCAGCACCCAGACAGATACGCAGTATTTT.

This clonotype has more than one count but fewer than ten. V gene TRBV4-3 combines with J gene TRBJ2-2; 7 bases fit TRBD1. The CDR3 extends over 15 amino acids. Per germline, CDR1 LGHNA and CDR2 YSLEER. Germline trimming cut 1 base from V and 3 bases from J; bases unmatched to any gene: 2. The CDR3 loop reads CASSQATGHTGELFF. Written as DNA, the CDR3 is TGCGCCAGCAGCCAAGCGACAGGGCACACCGGGGAGCTGTTTTTT.

The CDR3 protein is CASSPGILNQPQHF. CDR3 bases: TGTGCCAGCAGTCCCGGGATTCTGAATCAGCCCCAGCATTTT. This chain uses TRBV12-3 or TRBV12-4 with TRBJ1-5; D gene unclear. The V gene lost 5 bases and the J gene lost 4 bases, with 12 bases spanning the gap. CDR3 size: 14 residues.

This clonotype was counted ten times or more. The V and J genes are TRBV20-1 and TRBJ2-5; 14 nucleotides agree with TRBD2. The CDR3 covers 18 residues. Germline V CDR1 and CDR2: DFQATT, SNEGSKA (reference sequence). Trimming cost V 0 bases and J 4 bases; bases outside gene matches: 10. The CDR3 bases are TGCAGTGCTAGAGATCTTGGGACTAGCGGGAGTATCCGAGAGACCCAGTACTTC. This translates into CSARDLGTSGSIRETQYF.

The J gene is TRBJ2-7, the V gene TRBV6-1; TRBD2 aligns across 16 bases. Germline V gene sequence: CDR1 MNHNS, CDR2 SASEGT. The CDR3 covers 16 residues. V lost 6 bases to trimming and J lost 2 bases; unmatched junction nucleotides: 4. The CDR3 nucleotides read TGTGCCAGCAGCGCCGGGACTAGCGGGAGGGCCTACGAGCAGTACTTC. Protein sequence: CASSAGTSGRAYEQYF.

This chain joins TRBV27 and TRBJ2-2, with TRBD2 matching 10 bases. Germline CDR1 MNHEY, CDR2 SMNVEV (reference sequence). CDR3 length: 19 residues. Trimming cost V 4 bases and J 3 bases; bases outside gene matches: 14. For the CDR3, the DNA is TGTGCCAGCAGTTCACGGGCTAGCGGGAGTCTGGTGTACACCGGGGAGCTGTTTTTT. Encoded protein: CASSSRASGSLVYTGELFF.